This T cell receptor beta chain was profiled in a study of T cell changes during pregnancy in multiple sclerosis (dated by TCRdb to between 2018 and 2021). Background on the whole study: The study looked at changes in the T cell repertoire across pregnancy in women with multiple sclerosis.

V is cut by 9 bases and J by 7 bases, and the space between the germline ends is 19 bases. The CDR3 covers 15 residues, taking in both the cysteine and the phenylalanine. Only the CDR3 DNA stays, 45 bases, in frame from base 1. CDR1 MNHEY and CDR2 SMNVEV are derived from the germline V gene (reference sequence). As regards this clone: Its antigen is still unknown. Base quality data are lacking; no much larger clone is found one base away.

Library method: the immunoSEQ multiplex PCR assay. As stored in TCRdb, this immuneACCESS dataset retains in-frame rearrangements with V and J assigned. A fraction of the clones does not appear; measured against another copy, unresolved V genes explain less than half of the discrepancy, and the remainder lacks a known reason. A total of 50,000 to 70,000 clones appear in this sample, about 92% of them only once. The ten largest clones capture 0.8% to 1% of the sample. The sequences come from peripheral blood, collected in the first trimester of pregnancy. The sequence is built from TRBV27 and TRBJ1-6; the D segment could be TRBD1, given 5 matching bases. This TCR derives from a female donor with multiple sclerosis, enrolled in a pregnancy study. The nucleotide sequence is given as TGTGCCAGTCGCTTAGATCGAACAGGCAATTCACCCCTCCACTTT. It codes for CASRLDRTGNSPLHF.